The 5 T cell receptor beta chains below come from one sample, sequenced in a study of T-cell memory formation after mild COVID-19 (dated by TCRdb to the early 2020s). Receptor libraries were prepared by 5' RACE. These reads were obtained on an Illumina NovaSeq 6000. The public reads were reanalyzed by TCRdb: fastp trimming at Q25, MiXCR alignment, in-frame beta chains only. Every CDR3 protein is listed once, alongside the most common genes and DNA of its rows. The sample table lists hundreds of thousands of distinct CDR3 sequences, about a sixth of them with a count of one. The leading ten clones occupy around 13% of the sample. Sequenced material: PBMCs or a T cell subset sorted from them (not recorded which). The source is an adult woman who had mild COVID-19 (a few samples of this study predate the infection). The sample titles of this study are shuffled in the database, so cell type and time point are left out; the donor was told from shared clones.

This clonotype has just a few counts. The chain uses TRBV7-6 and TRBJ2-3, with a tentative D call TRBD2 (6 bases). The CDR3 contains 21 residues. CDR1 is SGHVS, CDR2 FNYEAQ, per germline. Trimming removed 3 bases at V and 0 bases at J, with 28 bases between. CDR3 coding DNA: TGTGCCAGCAGCTTCAAAGAGGGCTCAGGCGCGGGGCCAGAAAGCACAGATACGCAGTATTTT. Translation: CASSFKEGSGAGPESTDTQYF.

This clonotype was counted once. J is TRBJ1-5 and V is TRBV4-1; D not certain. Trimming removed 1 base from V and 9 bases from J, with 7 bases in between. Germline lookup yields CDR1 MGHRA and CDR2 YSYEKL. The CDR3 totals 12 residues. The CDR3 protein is CASSQAFGPQHF. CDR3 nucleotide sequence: TGCGCCAGCAGCCAAGCATTTGGGCCCCAGCATTTT.

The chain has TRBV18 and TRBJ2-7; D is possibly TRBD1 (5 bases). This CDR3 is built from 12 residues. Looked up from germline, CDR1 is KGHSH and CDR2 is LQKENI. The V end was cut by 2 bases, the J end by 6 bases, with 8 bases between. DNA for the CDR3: TGTGCCAGCTCACCAGGGGCAGTCGAGCAGTACTTC. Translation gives CASSPGAVEQYF.

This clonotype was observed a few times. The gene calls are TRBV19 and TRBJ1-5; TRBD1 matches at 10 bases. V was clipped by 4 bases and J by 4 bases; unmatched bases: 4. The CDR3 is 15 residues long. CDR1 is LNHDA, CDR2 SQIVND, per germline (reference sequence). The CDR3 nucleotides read TGTGCCAGTAGTAGGGGACAGGGGTGGAATCAGCCCCAGCATTTT. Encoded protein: CASSRGQGWNQPQHF.

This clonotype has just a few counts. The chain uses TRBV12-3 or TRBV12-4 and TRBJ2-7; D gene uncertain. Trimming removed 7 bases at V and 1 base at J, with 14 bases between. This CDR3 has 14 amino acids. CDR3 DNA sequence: TGTGCCAGCAAATGGGCGGACCATTCCTACGAGCAGTACTTC. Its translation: CASKWADHSYEQYF.